A selection of T cell receptor beta chains follows, all from one sample in a study of shared clonotypes between healthy human individuals. The data were produced by immunoSEQ multiplex PCR, yet TCRdb's version contains in-frame clones alone and is incomplete. Of approximately 2.5 million clones listed, more than 80% are singletons. The specimen was naive CD4+ T cells sorted from blood. The receptors shown here come from a man younger than 30 in good health. Both conserved end residues are part of each CDR3.

CDR3 length	V gene	J gene	CDR3 protein
15	TRBV5-1	TRBJ2-5	CASSLGGLAGETQYF
16	TRBV5-5	TRBJ1-5	CASSLQGDRSNQPQHF
14	TRBV6-6	TRBJ2-7	CASSYMGYWYEQYF
16	TRBV19	TRBJ1-4	CASSKPGTVLEEKLFF
16	TRBV15	TRBJ2-1	CATSSPDRGRFGEQFF
12	TRBV28	TRBJ1-2	CALSSPDYGYTF
13	TRBV6-1	TRBJ2-3	CASRNRGTDTQYF
14	TRBV5-4	TRBJ1-4	CASSSGTVLEKLFF
15	TRBV2	TRBJ2-5	CASRGLAGEAETQYF
17	TRBV11-3	TRBJ2-3	CASSSPGTSGGADTQYF
16	TRBV7-9	TRBJ2-1	CASSWPPPNYKNEQFF
14	TRBV18	TRBJ2-3	CASSPNTRADTQYF
14	TRBV7-2	TRBJ2-3	CASPGGRATDTQYF
17	TRBV10-3	TRBJ2-1	CAISGSGQGSSYNEQFF
15	TRBV5-1	TRBJ2-3	CASSDPAGLADTQYF
15	TRBV7-9	TRBJ2-7	CASSQDREGSYEQYF
16	TRBV12-5	TRBJ2-5	CASGPPSTPYQETQYF
15	TRBV4-3	TRBJ2-2	CASSHARRDTGELFF
12	TRBV6-1	TRBJ1-2	CASSEGAYRRTF
14	TRBV5-1	TRBJ2-5	CASSPFWRPETQYF
14	TRBV19	TRBJ2-5	CASSTGTKKETQYF
13	TRBV6-1	TRBJ2-7	CASSVSGDYEQYF
14	TRBV15	TRBJ1-2	CATSRDRTEHGYTF
14	TRBV10-3	TRBJ1-2	CASTQGQGADGYTF
18	TRBV7-2	TRBJ2-7	CASSLGLAGSTKIYEQYF
13	TRBV5-1	TRBJ2-2	CASSLDGSGELFF
16	TRBV25-1	TRBJ2-3	CASSSGRSVLTDTQYF
15	TRBV7-9	TRBJ2-7	CASSLWPSGAYEQYF
14	TRBV28	TRBJ2-7	CASSVGWINYEQYF